Below are 27 T cell receptor beta chains sequenced from a single sample in a study of regulatory T cells in long-lasting Graves disease. Sequencing libraries for TCR beta were prepared with iRepertoire HTBI primers and Arm-PCR of CDR3 regions. TCRdb passed the multiplex PCR reads through MiXCR, listing each CDR3 protein once. The sample includes about 660,000 distinct CDR3 sequences, 30% of them seen just once. Time point in this sample: persistent/refractory GD, antithyroid drugs over 5 years with positive TRAb. From RNA extracted from PBMCs, the TCR library was made. The sequences come from peripheral blood mononuclear cells (PBMCs), collected when the disease was refractory, from a patient treated with antithyroid drugs. Receptors originate from a female donor with Graves disease.

The chain links TRBV11-3 to TRBJ2-2; D is perhaps TRBD1 or TRBD2 (6 bases each). The CDR3 runs 16 residues. CDR1 and CDR2 (germline): SGHNT, YENEEA. V was trimmed by 2 bases and J by 4 bases, leaving 14 bases between them. The CDR3 spells CASSLQGTGGTGELFF. In DNA form, the CDR3 reads TGTGCCAGCAGCTTACAGGGGACTGGGGGCACCGGGGAGCTGTTTTTT.

This clonotype was counted ten times or more. This chain joins TRBV28 and TRBJ1-2; no definite D call. CDR1 MDHEN and CDR2 SYDVKM come from the germline V gene. CDR3 length: 15 amino acids. V was trimmed by 2 bases and J by 7 bases, leaving 17 bases between them. CDR3 in DNA: TGTGCCAGCAGTTTACCCGGGTGGCAGGTGCGTGGCTACACCTTC. This codes for CASSLPGWQVRGYTF.

The genes are TRBV20-1 and TRBJ2-7; D might be TRBD1 (7 bases). Germline CDR1 reads DFQATT; CDR2 reads SNEGSKA (reference sequence). This CDR3 is 14 amino acids long. V lost 0 bases to trimming and J lost 4 bases, with 13 bases between them. The CDR3 DNA reads as TGCAGTGCTAGAGATGGAGGGGGCCCATACGAGCAGTACTTC. Its protein is CSARDGGGPYEQYF.

This clonotype was counted a few times. The chain recombines TRBV19 with TRBJ1-1; 7 nucleotides agree with TRBD1. Germline values: CDR1 LNHDA, CDR2 SQIVND (reference sequence). Unmatched junction bases numbered 12, after V lost 5 bases and J lost 6 bases. The CDR3 spans 15 residues. CDR3 bases: TGTGCCAGTAGTCCTCACAGGGGTACGAGCGCTGAAGCTTTCTTT. This sequence encodes CASSPHRGTSAEAFF. Together with reference TRBV19 and TRBJ1-1, the CDR3 gives the full variable domain: DGGITQSPKYLFRKEGQNVTLSCEQNLNHDAMYWYRQDPGQGLRLIYYSQIVNDFQKGDIAEGYSVSREKKESFPLTVTSAQKNPTAFYLCASSPHRGTSAEAFFGQGTRLTVV.

V gene TRBV28 combines with J gene TRBJ2-1; D not certain. There are 12 residues in the CDR3. Looked up from germline, CDR1 is MDHEN and CDR2 is SYDVKM. V gave up 2 bases and J gave up 7 bases, with 6 bases separating them. CDR3 sequence: CASSLSQNEQFF. CDR3 DNA sequence: TGTGCCAGCAGTTTAAGCCAGAATGAGCAGTTCTTC.

The chain has TRBV6-1 and TRBJ1-5; D possibly corresponds to TRBD1 (6 bases). The CDR3 is 12 amino acids. Germline CDR1 reads MNHNS; CDR2 reads SASEGT. Trimming removed 7 bases at V and 6 bases at J, with 10 bases between. CDR3 sequence: CASMEGGQPQHF. For the CDR3, the DNA is TGTGCCAGCATGGAGGGGGGTCAGCCCCAGCATTTT.

This clonotype appeared a single time. The chain has TRBV7-9 and TRBJ2-7, with TRBD2 matching 10 bases. Germline lookup yields CDR1 SEHNR and CDR2 FQNEAQ (reference sequence). CDR3 size: 16 residues. The ends lost 5 bases at V and 3 bases at J; junction bases unmatched: 10. CDR3 DNA: TGTGCCAGCAGCCCCCCCGCGACTAGCGGGTACTACGAGCAGTACTTC. It is translated as CASSPPATSGYYEQYF.

This clonotype appeared many times. V and J are TRBV12-3 or TRBV12-4 and TRBJ2-5; D is possibly TRBD1 (6 bases). CDR3 length: 14 amino acids. The V end lost 5 bases, the J end lost 1 base, and 11 bases lay between the germline ends. This CDR3 reads CASSPRGPQETQYF. The CDR3 region has the DNA TGTGCCAGCAGTCCCAGGGGACCCCAAGAGACCCAGTACTTC.

Points on this clonotype: The CDR3 carries no conserved terminal phenylalanine or tryptophan, so it likely arises from a read error. The chain combines TRBV6-9 with TRBJ1-2; D is ambiguous. Germline V gene data show CDR1 as MNHGY and CDR2 as SVAAGI. The CDR3 runs 14 residues. V was trimmed by 3 bases and J by 2 bases, leaving 10 bases between them. The CDR3, as DNA: TGTGCCAGCAGTTACAATACGGGCAACTATGGCTACACCCTC. Its translation: CASSYNTGNYGYTL.

This chain joins TRBV29-1 and TRBJ1-5; D remains unclear. Germline V gene lookup returns CDR1 SQVTM and CDR2 ANQGSEA. V lost 4 bases to trimming and J lost 4 bases, with 8 bases between them. The CDR3 length is 12 residues. CDR3 protein: CSVGSGNQPQHF. Here the CDR3 DNA reads TGCAGCGTTGGGTCAGGTAATCAGCCCCAGCATTTT. The variable domain in full, with the rest retrieved from reference TRBV29-1 and TRBJ1-5, is SAVISQKPSRDICQRGTSLTIQCQVDSQVTMMFWYRQQPGQSLTLIATANQGSEATYESGFVIDKFPISRPNLTFSTLTVSNMSPEDSSIYLCSVGSGNQPQHFGDGTRLSIL.

The sample holds many counts of this clonotype. This chain connects TRBV20-1 to TRBJ1-5; a possible D gene is TRBD1 (5 bases). CDR1 and CDR2 from the germline V gene are DFQATT and SNEGSKA (reference sequence). Trimming pared 1 base from V and 1 base from J, leaving 14 bases between. The CDR3 totals 16 residues. This CDR3 reads CSARVGGGRSNQPQHF. The CDR3 DNA reads as TGCAGTGCTAGAGTGGGGGGGGGAAGAAGCAATCAGCCCCAGCATTTT.

The chain uses TRBV20-1 and TRBJ2-7; 10 nucleotides align to TRBD1. CDR3 length equals 13 residues. V was clipped by 6 bases and J by 5 bases; unmatched bases: 7. Germline loops: CDR1 DFQATT, CDR2 SNEGSKA (reference sequence). The CDR3: CSARTGGYHEQYF. The CDR3 bases are TGCAGTGCAAGGACAGGGGGTTACCACGAGCAGTACTTC.

The rearrangement uses TRBV25-1 and TRBJ1-6; a weak D match, TRBD1 (5 bases). Germline CDR1 and CDR2: MGHDK and SYGVNS. There are 15 residues in the CDR3. V shed 6 bases and J shed 4 bases, with 13 bases lying between them. The CDR3 DNA is TGTGCCAGCAGGGGTCCAGGGTCGTATAATTCACCCCTCCACTTT. Protein product: CASRGPGSYNSPLHF.

A few counts support this clonotype. The chain combines TRBV6-1 with TRBJ1-5; 9 nucleotides match TRBD1. The CDR3 spans 14 residues. V shed 10 bases, J shed 7 bases, and the junction held 11 bases outside the gene matches. The germline gives CDR1 MNHNS, CDR2 SASEGT. The CDR3 bases are TGTGCCATCAAGCCCGGGACAGGGTCACAGCCCCAGCATTTT. Translation: CAIKPGTGSQPQHF.

This clonotype was counted only a few times. The CDR3 DNA is TGTGCCAGTTCGCCCCAAACAGGGCCGGATAATTCACCCCTCCACTTT. This encodes CASSPQTGPDNSPLHF. This chain uses TRBV27 with TRBJ1-6, with D perhaps TRBD1 (6 bases). The V and J ends lost 9 bases and 5 bases respectively, with 20 bases between them. CDR1 is MNHEY and CDR2 is SMNVEV in the germline V gene (reference sequence). The CDR3 contains 16 residues.

The J gene is TRBJ1-6, the V gene TRBV20-1; 9 bases fit TRBD1. The ends lost 3 bases at V and 4 bases at J; junction bases unmatched: 7. Germline V gene lookup returns CDR1 DFQATT and CDR2 SNEGSKA (reference sequence). The CDR3 is 16 amino acids. The CDR3 region has the DNA TGCAGTGCTAGCCCGACAGGGGGACGGTATAATTCACCCCTCCACTTT. The encoded protein is CSASPTGGRYNSPLHF.

The sample holds a few counts of this clonotype. The rearrangement joins TRBV6-1 to TRBJ1-2; D not resolved. The germline CDR1 and CDR2 sequences are MNHNS and SASEGT. The CDR3 loop spans 13 amino acids. V lost 3 bases to trimming and J lost 6 bases, with 11 bases between them. The CDR3 loop is CASSDGSADGYTF. CDR3 nucleotide sequence: TGTGCCAGCAGTGACGGGTCAGCGGATGGCTACACCTTC.

V gene TRBV19 combines with J gene TRBJ2-7, with 10 bases lining up with TRBD1. This CDR3 region has 14 residues. The V gene end was trimmed by 4 bases and the J gene end by 4 bases; junction bases not matched to a gene: 4. Germline CDR1 reads LNHDA; CDR2 reads SQIVND (reference sequence). In DNA, the CDR3 is TGTGCCAGTAGTACAGACAGGGGGCCATACGAGCAGTACTTC. This sequence encodes CASSTDRGPYEQYF.

The V gene is TRBV19, the J gene TRBJ1-2, with D uncertain. In germline, CDR1 is LNHDA, CDR2 SQIVND (reference sequence). This CDR3 comprises 15 residues. The V end was cut by 3 bases, the J end by 0 bases, with 11 bases between. The CDR3 sequence: CASSILGAANYGYTF. The CDR3 bases are TGTGCCAGTAGTATTTTGGGAGCTGCTAACTATGGCTACACCTTC.

This clonotype has just a few counts. CDR3 residues: CASSSGLAGAHGELFF. CDR3 nucleotides: TGTGCCAGCAGCTCGGGACTAGCGGGAGCTCACGGGGAGCTGTTTTTT. This chain links TRBV13 with TRBJ2-2; 14 positions agree with TRBD2. The V gene's germline CDR1 is PRHDT and CDR2 FYEKMQ (reference sequence). The CDR3 is made up of 16 amino acids. The junction had 5 bases not matched to a gene; V was cut back by 4 bases and J by 7 bases.

The sample holds a few counts of this clonotype. The chain carries TRBV3-1 and TRBJ1-1; 8 nucleotides align to TRBD1. The ends lost 4 bases at V and 4 bases at J; junction bases unmatched: 11. The CDR3 contains 16 residues. Germline V gene data show CDR1 as LGHDT and CDR2 as YNNKEL (reference sequence). CDR3 region: CASSPHLTGDGTEAFF. The CDR3 DNA reads as TGTGCCAGCAGCCCCCACTTGACAGGGGATGGCACTGAAGCTTTCTTT.

The gene calls are TRBV4-1 and TRBJ1-1; TRBD1 is a possible D gene (5 bases). The germline gives CDR1 MGHRA, CDR2 YSYEKL. Trimming removed 0 bases at V and 2 bases at J, with 10 bases between. This CDR3 contains 15 residues. The CDR3 region is CASSQDAGGNTEAFF. The CDR3 DNA follows: TGCGCCAGCAGCCAAGACGCGGGGGGTAACACTGAAGCTTTCTTT.

This clonotype was seen ten or more times. The chain uses TRBV10-3 and TRBJ1-1, with 10 positions matching TRBD1. This CDR3 is 14 amino acids long. Germline loops: CDR1 ENHRY, CDR2 SYGVKD. V shed 10 bases, J shed 2 bases, and the junction held 7 bases outside the gene matches. The CDR3 reads CATRDRGLNTEAFF. CDR3 in DNA: TGTGCCACTCGGGACAGGGGACTAAACACTGAAGCTTTCTTT.

The genes are TRBV5-8 and TRBJ1-1; 7 nucleotides agree with TRBD1. Germline CDR1 and CDR2: SGHTS and YDEGEE. This CDR3 is built from 18 residues. The V and J ends lost 3 bases and 0 bases, in that order; junction bases with no gene match: 14. The CDR3 sequence: CASSSWDPTGLMNTEAFF. DNA for the CDR3: TGTGCCAGCAGCTCTTGGGACCCGACAGGGCTTATGAACACTGAAGCTTTCTTT.

This clonotype was counted a few times. The V gene is TRBV11-2, the J gene TRBJ1-3; D is perhaps TRBD1 (5 bases). The CDR3 runs to 12 residues. Trimming shortened V by 3 bases and J by 9 bases, and 9 bases separated the two germline ends. Germline-derived CDR1 and CDR2 are SGHAT and FQNNGV. The CDR3 reads CASSFGGGTIYF. CDR3 nucleotide sequence: TGTGCCAGCAGCTTTGGGGGGGGCACCATATATTTT.

This clonotype occurred a few times. The chain couples TRBV29-1 to TRBJ1-5; D possibly corresponds to TRBD1 (5 bases). V was pared by 7 bases and J by 1 base, with 14 bases between. The CDR3 totals 14 residues. Germline V gives CDR1 SQVTM, CDR2 ANQGSEA. The CDR3 here is CSASGAGSNQPQHF. The CDR3 nucleotides read TGCAGCGCCTCCGGGGCGGGAAGCAATCAGCCCCAGCATTTT. Drawing the rest from reference TRBV29-1 and TRBJ1-5, the complete variable domain is SAVISQKPSRDICQRGTSLTIQCQVDSQVTMMFWYRQQPGQSLTLIATANQGSEATYESGFVIDKFPISRPNLTFSTLTVSNMSPEDSSIYLCSASGAGSNQPQHFGDGTRLSIL.

This chain joins TRBV20-1 and TRBJ2-5; a weak D match, TRBD2 (6 bases). CDR1 is DFQATT and CDR2 is SNEGSKA in the germline V gene (reference sequence). With 5 bases removed from V and 0 bases from J, the gap between germline ends came to 19 bases. The CDR3 has 16 residues. CDR3 nucleotide sequence: TGCAGTGCTCCAAGACTAGTCTCGATCGACCAAGAGACCCAGTACTTC. It yields the protein CSAPRLVSIDQETQYF.